Below, 3 T cell receptor beta chains from the same sample are listed, as sequenced in a study of cytomegalovirus exposure and HLA in healthy donors (dated by TCRdb to the late 2010s). Library prep was done by the immunoSEQ multiplex PCR assay. A mixture of 60 forward primers for TCR Vbeta segments and 13 reverse primers for TCR Jbeta segments was used in the multiplex PCR. In TCRdb, the immuneACCESS table is reduced to in-frame sequences with V and J assigned. These tables do not hold every clone; where another copy was compared, an unresolved V gene accounts for under half, and the others remain unexplained. Counted in this sample were about 100,000 clones; roughly 76% of them appeared once. The leading ten clones occupy 15% to 20% of the sample. The sample was PBMCs. All receptors derive from a woman aged 60-75 years in good health and CMV-seropositive.

This chain connects TRBV30 to TRBJ2-5, with D uncertain. The tail of the sequence fits TRBJ2-7 better, so the J call may be wrong. The CDR3 has 14 amino acids. Looked up from germline, CDR1 is GTSNPN and CDR2 is SVGIG (reference sequence). The CDR3 reads CAWSVGPPGYEQYF. DNA for the CDR3: TGTGCCTGGAGTGTAGGTCCCCCAGGATACGAGCAGTACTTC.

This clone was detected many times. V and J are TRBV6-5 and TRBJ1-5, with D unresolved. Germline CDR1 reads MNHEY; CDR2 reads SVGAGI. Trimming stripped 7 bases from V and 4 bases from J, with 11 bases between. CDR3 length: 13 amino acids. CDR3 loop: CASTVSLNQPQHF. The CDR3 bases are TGTGCCAGCACGGTTTCGCTTAATCAGCCCCAGCATTTT.

The chain's CDR3 is CAWSVGGKSTDTQYF. The CDR3, as DNA: TGTGCCTGGAGTGTGGGCGGGAAAAGCACAGATACGCAGTATTTT. The chain recombines TRBV30 with TRBJ2-3, with D perhaps matching TRBD2 (6 bases). The germline V and J ends were trimmed by 0 bases and 0 bases, with 10 bases remaining between them. Germline V gene lookup returns CDR1 GTSNPN and CDR2 SVGIG (reference sequence). The CDR3 spans 15 residues.